These T cell receptor beta chains were read from a single sample in a study of cytomegalovirus exposure and HLA in healthy donors. The repertoire was sequenced with immunoSEQ multiplex PCR; TCRdb's copy has only in-frame clones and lacks some. The sample holds some 120,000 clones, over 65% seen once. Material: PBMCs. These receptor sequences come from a man aged 18 to 29 in good health and CMV-seronegative. Each CDR3 is given with its conserved first and last residue. Fields, in order: D gene, clone size, V gene, J gene, CDR3 DNA, CDR3 protein. A D gene is named only where the DNA matches it firmly. Size tells how often a clone was seen (once, few, many) or the class of an expanded clone, and some rows leave it out.

.	once	TRBV29-1	TRBJ1-1	TGCAGCGCTACTTATCGCCGGGGCACTGAAGCTTTCTTT	CSATYRRGTEAFF
TRBD1	.	TRBV25-1	TRBJ2-1	TGTGCCAGCAGCTTAAGACAGGGACCCTACAATGAGCAGTTCTTC	CASSLRQGPYNEQFF
.	.	TRBV2	TRBJ1-6	TGTGCCAGCAGCATCCGGAATTCACCCCTCCACTTT	CASSIRNSPLHF
.	.	TRBV27	TRBJ1-1	TGTGCCAGCAGTTCAACAGGGATTGAAGCTTTCTTT	CASSSTGIEAFF
.	.	TRBV7-6	TRBJ2-7	TGTGCCAGCAGCTTACACCCGTCCGGACAGCAAGCCGAGCAGTACTTC	CASSLHPSGQQAEQYF
TRBD2	.	TRBV9	TRBJ2-1	TGTGCCAGCAGCGTTCTAGCGGGGGGGCTGTATGAGCAGTTCTTC	CASSVLAGGLYEQFF
.	.	TRBV10-2	TRBJ1-1	TGCGCCAGCAGTGAAAGGAGTGAAGCTTTCTTT	CASSERSEAFF
.	.	TRBV19	TRBJ1-1	TGTGCCAGTACCGCTGACAGAAACACTGAAGCTTTCTTT	CASTADRNTEAFF
.	.	TRBV5-6	TRBJ1-5	TGTGCCAGCAGCTTGGTAGGGGCCTCGGGGCCCCAGCATTTT	CASSLVGASGPQHF
TRBD1	.	TRBV11-3	TRBJ2-3	TGTGCCAGCAGTTCTACAGGGGAGGATACGCAGTATTTT	CASSSTGEDTQYF
.	few	TRBV9	TRBJ1-6	TGTGCCAGCAGCGTAGATTCGAGCTCCTATAATTCACCCCTCCACTTT	CASSVDSSSYNSPLHF
.	.	TRBV7-9	TRBJ2-7	TGTTCCAGCAGCTTAGCCTCTAGCTCCTACGAGCAGTACTTC	CSSSLASSSYEQYF
.	few	TRBV2	TRBJ1-1	TGTGCCAGCACACAGGGGAACACTGAAGCTTTCTTT	CASTQGNTEAFF
TRBD1	few	TRBV5-1	TRBJ1-2	TGCGCCAGCAGCTTGGGACAGGGGGTGAACTATGGCTACACCTTC	CASSLGQGVNYGYTF
.	.	TRBV10-2	TRBJ1-1	TGCGCCAGCAGTGAGTTGCAAGCGAACACTGAAGCTTTCTTT	CASSELQANTEAFF
.	.	TRBV29-1	TRBJ1-2	TGCAGCGTTGAAGATCCGTTTAGGGGTGGCTACACCTTC	CSVEDPFRGGYTF
TRBD2	.	TRBV6-1	TRBJ2-3	TGTGCCAGCAGTGTCCTAGCGGGGGGGCCGGATACGCAGTATTTT	CASSVLAGGPDTQYF
TRBD2	.	TRBV6-5	TRBJ2-5	TGTGCCAGCAGTGCCCTCGCGGGGGGCAGAGAGACCCAGTACTTC	CASSALAGGRETQYF
.	.	TRBV7-2	TRBJ2-1	TGTGCCAGCAGCTCACGGGGTTCTGGACCCTACAATGAGCAGTTCTTC	CASSSRGSGPYNEQFF
.	.	TRBV2	TRBJ2-6	TGTGCCAGCAGTGCGAGGGCAGCCGCCGCGGGGGCCAACGTCCTGACTTTC	CASSARAAAAGANVLTF
.	once	TRBV6-1	TRBJ2-2	TGTGCCAGCAGCTGCTCGCGGGCAAACACCGGGGAGCTGTTTTTT	CASSCSRANTGELFF
TRBD1	.	TRBV5-5	TRBJ2-7	TGTGCCAGCAGCCCCACGGGACAGGGGTCCTACGAGCAGTACTTC	CASSPTGQGSYEQYF
.	.	TRBV5-1	TRBJ1-2	TGCGCCAGCAGGTCGCAGGCTCACTATGGCTACACCTTC	CASRSQAHYGYTF
.	.	TRBV10-1	TRBJ2-7	TGCGCCAGCCTGGACGGGAACCGGACGGCGACCTACGAGCAGTACTTC	CASLDGNRTATYEQYF
.	.	TRBV27	TRBJ2-3	TGTGCCAGCAGTGCTAGACCAGGGGACACAGATACGCAGTATTTT	CASSARPGDTDTQYF
.	.	TRBV7-9	TRBJ2-3	TGTGCCAGCAGCTTTCTCCCGGGGTTCACAGATACGCAGTATTTT	CASSFLPGFTDTQYF
TRBD1	.	TRBV7-6	TRBJ2-7	TGTGCCAGCAGCTTGGGGACAGTGGGCGAGCAGTACTTC	CASSLGTVGEQYF
.	.	TRBV5-1	TRBJ2-1	TGCGCCAGCAGCTTGGAGGGGGAAGGTGAGCAGTTCTTC	CASSLEGEGEQFF
TRBD2	.	TRBV7-3	TRBJ2-1	TGTGCCAGCAGCTTACCCAGCGGGGGCCACAATGAGCAGTTCTTC	CASSLPSGGHNEQFF
TRBD1	.	TRBV4-2	TRBJ1-2	TGTGCCAGCAGCCCAACCGGGACAGGGGAGGGTGGCTACACCTTC	CASSPTGTGEGGYTF
TRBD2	.	TRBV5-1	TRBJ2-7	TGCGCCAGCAGCTTGGCCTTTGGGACTAGCGGGAACGAGCAGTACTTC	CASSLAFGTSGNEQYF
TRBD2	.	TRBV14	TRBJ2-2	TGTGCCAGCAGCCAAGATGGGCCCGGGGGGAGCGCCGGGGAGCTGTTTTTT	CASSQDGPGGSAGELFF
.	.	TRBV7-2	TRBJ2-5	TGTGCCAGCAGCGCTTGGCCTCCGAAGACCCAGTACTTC	CASSAWPPKTQYF